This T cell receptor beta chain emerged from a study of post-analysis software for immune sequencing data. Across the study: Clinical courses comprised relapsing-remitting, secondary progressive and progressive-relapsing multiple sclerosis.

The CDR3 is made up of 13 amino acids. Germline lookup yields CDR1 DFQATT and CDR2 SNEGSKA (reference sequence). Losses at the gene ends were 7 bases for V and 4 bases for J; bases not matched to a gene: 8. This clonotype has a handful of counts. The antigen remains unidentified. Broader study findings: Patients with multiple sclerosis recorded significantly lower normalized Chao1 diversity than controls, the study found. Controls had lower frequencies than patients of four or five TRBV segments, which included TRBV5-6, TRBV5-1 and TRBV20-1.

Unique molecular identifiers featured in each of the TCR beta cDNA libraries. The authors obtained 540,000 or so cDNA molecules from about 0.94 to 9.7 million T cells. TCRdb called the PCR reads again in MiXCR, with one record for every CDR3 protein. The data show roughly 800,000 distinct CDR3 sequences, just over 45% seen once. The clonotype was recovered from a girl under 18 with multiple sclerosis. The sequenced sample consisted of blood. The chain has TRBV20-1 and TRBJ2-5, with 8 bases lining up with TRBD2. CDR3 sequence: CSVPTSEIETQYF. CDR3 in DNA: TGCAGTGTCCCGACTAGCGAGATAGAGACCCAGTACTTC.